These 26 T cell receptor beta chains came from one sample sequenced in a study of Graves' ophthalmopathy and Graves' hyperthyroidism. RNA transcripts provided the template for amplifying TCR beta CDR3 regions. Second-round multiplex PCR came after first-round RT-PCR with HTBI primers. In TCRdb, the multiplex PCR reads were re-called with MiXCR into one record per CDR3 protein. The table has about 400,000 distinct CDR3 sequences, roughly 14% seen once; the top ten hold about 7%. Sample: peripheral blood. These receptors all stem from a woman between 18 and 29 years old with stable Graves' hyperthyroidism.

This clonotype was detected ten times or more. The V call is TRBV6-1, the J call TRBJ1-1; 9 bases agree with TRBD1. Germline CDR1 and CDR2: MNHNS and SASEGT. CDR3 length equals 16 residues. V lost 6 bases to trimming and J lost 2 bases; unmatched junction nucleotides: 10. DNA for the CDR3: TGTGCCAGCAGGAGACCCCGGACAGGGGTAAACACTGAAGCTTTCTTT. Its protein product is CASRRPRTGVNTEAFF.

Concerning this clonotype: The junction departs from the called germline gene at one end, perhaps through a read error. The chain has TRBV19 and TRBJ1-2; D might be TRBD1 (6 bases). Germline V lookup: CDR1 LNHDA, CDR2 SQIVND (reference sequence). The CDR3 is made up of 13 amino acids. CDR3 coding DNA: TGTGCCAGTAGTTCTGGACAGAACTATGGCTTCACCTTC. It encodes CASSSGQNYGFTF.

This clonotype was counted at least ten times. The rearrangement links TRBV19 to TRBJ1-5; 10 bases agree with TRBD1. Trimming took 3 bases from V and 4 from J; bases not matched to a gene: 3. CDR3 size: 15 residues. CDR1 and CDR2 (germline): LNHDA, SQIVND (reference sequence). The CDR3 DNA is TGTGCCAGTAGTATGGACAGGGGGAGGAATCAGCCCCAGCATTTT. It yields the protein CASSMDRGRNQPQHF.

This clonotype was seen repeatedly, ten times or more. The J gene is TRBJ1-1, the V gene TRBV12-3 or TRBV12-4; D is undetermined. V lost 7 bases to trimming and J lost 4 bases, with 10 bases between them. The CDR3 runs 12 residues. The CDR3 loop reads CASTQRSTEAFF. CDR3 in DNA: TGTGCCAGCACCCAACGGTCCACTGAAGCTTTCTTT.

The table lists this clonotype with many counts. The gene calls are TRBV5-1 and TRBJ2-2; maybe TRBD1 (5 bases). Trimming stripped 0 bases from V and 4 bases from J, with 10 bases between. In germline, CDR1 is SGHRS, CDR2 YFSETQ. CDR3 size: 15 residues. In DNA form, the CDR3 reads TGCGCCAGCAGCTTGGTGGGCAGGGCCACCGGGGAGCTGTTTTTT. It specifies CASSLVGRATGELFF.

Here the CDR3 reads CASRLTDYNSPLHF. CDR3 DNA: TGTGCCAGCAGGCTGACGGACTATAATTCACCCCTCCACTTT. The chain is built from TRBV12-3 or TRBV12-4 and TRBJ1-6, with unresolved D. The CDR3 extends over 14 amino acids. V lost 6 bases to trimming and J lost 3 bases, with 9 bases between them.

This clonotype was counted ten times or more. The chain combines TRBV6-5 with TRBJ1-5; D uncertain. V lost 6 bases, J lost 5 bases, and 11 bases lay in between. The CDR3 contains 13 residues. Germline V gene lookup returns CDR1 MNHEY and CDR2 SVGAGI. The CDR3 region is CASSRYADQPQHF. CDR3 in DNA: TGTGCCAGCAGCAGATACGCCGATCAGCCCCAGCATTTT.

The table lists this clonotype with many counts. The chain combines TRBV6-2 or TRBV6-3 with TRBJ2-2; tentative D call: TRBD2 (6 bases). Looked up from germline, CDR1 is MNHEY and CDR2 is SVGEGT. This CDR3 comprises 14 residues. The ends were cut back, 5 bases at V and 4 bases at J, with 11 bases in the middle. CDR3 sequence reads: CASSNLAVTGELFF. CDR3 coding DNA: TGTGCCAGCAGTAACTTAGCGGTCACCGGGGAGCTGTTTTTT.

This clonotype was counted ten times or more. The chain couples TRBV25-1 to TRBJ1-5; D perhaps matches TRBD1 (6 bases). Trimming removed 1 base from V and 2 bases from J, with 15 bases in between. Germline loops: CDR1 MGHDK, CDR2 SYGVNS. This CDR3 has 17 amino acids. In DNA form, the CDR3 reads TGTGCCAGCAGTGAATTACACCTAGCAGGGGGCAATCAGCCCCAGCATTTT. It specifies CASSELHLAGGNQPQHF.

This clonotype was counted many times. The J gene is TRBJ1-2, the V gene TRBV7-9, with 9 bases identical to TRBD1. CDR3 length: 15 residues. Trimming took 5 bases from V and 4 from J; bases not matched to a gene: 8. Per the germline V gene, CDR1 is SEHNR and CDR2 is FQNEAQ (reference sequence). The CDR3 here is CASSARDRVLYGYTF. CDR3 sequence (DNA): TGTGCCAGCAGCGCCCGGGACAGGGTCCTCTATGGCTACACCTTC.

This clonotype was seen at least ten times. CDR3 protein: CASSPGTGGRPQHF. The CDR3 nucleotides read TGTGCCAGCAGTCCCGGGACAGGCGGCCGGCCCCAGCATTTT. V and J are TRBV12-3 or TRBV12-4 and TRBJ1-5; 8 positions match TRBD1. Trimming took 5 bases from V and 9 from J; bases not matched to a gene: 9. CDR3 length: 14 amino acids.

This clonotype occurred many times. The chain links TRBV24-1 to TRBJ2-5; D tentatively reads TRBD1 or TRBD2 (5 bases each). The CDR3 runs to 15 residues. V was shortened by 3 bases and J by 5 bases, with 15 bases between the two germline ends. Germline CDR1 is KGHDR and CDR2 is SFDVKD. The CDR3 region has the DNA TGTGCCACCAGTGATCGGGACCAACCCCTGGAGACCCAGTACTTC. Protein sequence: CATSDRDQPLETQYF.

This clonotype has only one observation. A much larger clonotype is one base distant, so this may be a read error. The chain has TRBV29-1 and TRBJ1-1; maybe TRBD1 (5 bases). CDR1 and CDR2 (germline): SQVTM, ANQGSEA. The CDR3 covers 13 residues. CDR3 amino acids: CILGEGSNTEAFF. CDR3 sequence (DNA): TGCATCCTAGGTGAGGGGTCGAACACTGAAGCTTTCTTT.

CDR3 nucleotide sequence: TGTGCCAGCAGTTATGAGGCCGCGGGGCCCTATGGCTACACCTTC. It yields the protein CASSYEAAGPYGYTF. The V gene is TRBV27, the J gene TRBJ1-2; a weak D match, TRBD1 (5 bases). Germline V gives CDR1 MNHEY, CDR2 SMNVEV (reference sequence). V was clipped by 4 bases and J by 4 bases, with 16 bases between them. The CDR3 covers 15 residues.

In this sample, this clonotype turned up many times. The V gene is TRBV19, the J gene TRBJ1-3; TRBD1 matches at 7 bases. The J segment lost 4 bases and the V segment lost 6 bases, leaving 24 bases of the junction unmatched. Germline V CDR1 and CDR2: LNHDA, SQIVND (reference sequence). This CDR3 has 20 residues. The CDR3 here is CASSLQSGQRLSSWGNTIYF. For the CDR3, the DNA is TGTGCCAGTAGCCTCCAATCGGGACAGCGACTGAGTTCGTGGGGAAACACCATATATTTT. The entire variable domain, with the rest obtained from reference TRBV19 and TRBJ1-3, is as follows: DGGITQSPKYLFRKEGQNVTLSCEQNLNHDAMYWYRQDPGQGLRLIYYSQIVNDFQKGDIAEGYSVSREKKESFPLTVTSAQKNPTAFYLCASSLQSGQRLSSWGNTIYFGEGSWLTVV.

This clonotype has at least ten counts. The chain recombines TRBV12-3 or TRBV12-4 with TRBJ1-1; D remains unclear. The V end lost 3 bases, the J end lost 13 bases, and 12 bases lay between the germline ends. There are 11 residues in the CDR3. CDR3 sequence reads: CASSFFRWGFF. For the CDR3, the DNA is TGTGCCAGCAGTTTTTTCAGATGGGGTTTCTTT.

The chain links TRBV5-1 to TRBJ2-2; tentatively, D is TRBD1 (6 bases). The V and J ends lost 2 bases and 5 bases respectively, with 13 bases between them. In germline, CDR1 is SGHRS, CDR2 YFSETQ. The CDR3 contains 15 residues. CDR3 loop: CASSFTTGQTGELFF. CDR3 bases: TGCGCCAGCAGCTTTACTACAGGGCAGACCGGGGAGCTGTTTTTT.

This clonotype was seen more than once but under ten times. One end of the junction is discordant with germline, which a read error may explain. The chain has TRBV6-2 or TRBV6-3 and TRBJ2-7, with 9 bases matching TRBD2. This CDR3 has 14 amino acids. Germline lookup yields CDR1 MNHEY and CDR2 SVGEGT. The CDR3 is CASSYYSGRGEQYF. The CDR3 DNA sequence: TGTGCCAGCAGCTACTATAGCGGGAGAGGCGAGCAGTACTTC.

The table lists this clonotype with many counts. V gene TRBV12-5 combines with J gene TRBJ1-1; 7 bases fit TRBD1. V shed 4 bases, J shed 0 bases, and the junction held 2 bases outside the gene matches. The CDR3 runs 14 residues. CDR1 is LGHNT, CDR2 FRNRAP, per germline. The CDR3 DNA follows: TGTGCTAGTGGTTCCAGGGGGGTGAACACTGAAGCTTTCTTT. It encodes CASGSRGVNTEAFF.

The rearrangement links TRBV28 to TRBJ2-7; 9 nucleotides line up with TRBD1. From germline, CDR1 is MDHEN and CDR2 SYDVKM. V dropped 4 bases and J dropped 4; count of bases not matched to a gene: 8. The CDR3 has 15 amino acids. This chain's CDR3 is CASSSPGTGLYEQYF. CDR3 DNA sequence: TGTGCCAGCAGTTCGCCCGGGACAGGGCTATACGAGCAGTACTTC.

At least ten counts were recorded for this clonotype. This sequence joins TRBV12-3 or TRBV12-4 and TRBJ1-6; D is undetermined. CDR3 length: 13 residues. V was shortened by 8 bases and J by 8 bases, with 13 bases between the two germline ends. The CDR3 here is CASGRRVDSPLHF. The CDR3 DNA reads as TGTGCCAGCGGTAGGAGGGTGGATTCACCCCTCCACTTT.

This clonotype occurred many times. This chain uses TRBV12-3 or TRBV12-4 with TRBJ2-2; tentatively, D is TRBD1 (6 bases). This CDR3 comprises 14 residues. V lost 6 bases, J lost 7 bases, and 15 bases lay in between. CDR3 sequence (DNA): TGTGCCAGCAGCCTCACAGGGATTGGCGGGGAGCTGTTTTTT. Encoded protein: CASSLTGIGGELFF.

This clonotype was counted only a few times. The rearrangement uses TRBV24-1 and TRBJ2-5; the D is unclear. The CDR3 contains 13 residues. The V end was cut by 5 bases, the J end by 0 bases, with 6 bases between. Looked up from germline, CDR1 is KGHDR and CDR2 is SFDVKD. CDR3 sequence reads: CATSGADQETQYF. CDR3 nucleotides: TGTGCCACCAGTGGGGCAGACCAAGAGACCCAGTACTTC.

In its sample, this clonotype was seen many times. The chain has TRBV11-3 and TRBJ2-5; D may be TRBD1 or TRBD2 (5 bases each). Trimming took off 1 base at V and 5 bases at J, with 11 bases between the two ends. The length of the CDR3 is 14 residues. Germline V CDR1 and CDR2: SGHNT, YENEEA. The CDR3 nucleotides read TGTGCCAGCAGCTTAGGGGGGACGGAGGAGACCCAGTACTTC. Translating it yields CASSLGGTEETQYF. The entire variable domain, with the rest obtained from reference TRBV11-3 and TRBJ2-5, is as follows: EAGVVQSPRYKIIEKKQPVAFWCNPISGHNTLYWYLQNLGQGPELLIRYENEEAVDDSQLPKDRFSAERLKGVDSTLKIQPAELGDSAVYLCASSLGGTEETQYFGPGTRLLVL.

This clonotype has at least ten counts. J is TRBJ1-2 and V is TRBV27, with TRBD1 matching over 9 bases. Unmatched junction bases numbered 5, after V lost 0 bases and J lost 6 bases. The CDR3 length is 15 residues. Germline assignment: CDR1 MNHEY and CDR2 SMNVEV (reference sequence). Here the CDR3 reads CASSLSITGGNGYTF. Here the CDR3 DNA reads TGTGCCAGCAGTTTATCGATAACAGGGGGCAATGGCTACACCTTC.

Ten or more counts support this clonotype. The rearrangement links TRBV29-1 to TRBJ2-7; D unclear. Per the germline V gene, CDR1 is SQVTM and CDR2 is ANQGSEA. There are 11 residues in the CDR3. Trimming took 5 bases from V and 2 from J, leaving 7 bases between them. CDR3 in amino acids: CSVSVAYEQYF. The CDR3 DNA reads TGCAGCGTTTCTGTTGCCTACGAGCAGTACTTC.